This T cell receptor beta chain is drawn from a study of PD-1 blockade in classical Hodgkin lymphoma. Whole-study findings and limits: CD4+ but not CD8+ TCR diversity rose significantly by C4D1. Newly diagnosed and completely responding patients shared comparable baseline diversity.

The time point was: cycle 4 day 1 (C4D1), after six to seven weeks of nivolumab. Autologous stem cell transplantation was followed by relapse in every patient, and brentuximab vedotin exposure varied. Magnetic negative selection served to purify CD4+ T cells out of PBMCs that had been thawed. The study recorded best responses of complete response, partial response or progressive disease. Worth noting for this clone: As yet, its antigen is unknown. The junction differs from germline at one of its ends, possibly a read error.

Repertoires were generated with immunoSEQ multiplex PCR, while TCRdb's copy carries only in-frame clones and drops some. The sample contains around 11,000 clones, 70% to 75% of which appear only once. Germline V gene sequence: CDR1 SSHAT, CDR2 FNYEAQ (reference sequence). CDR3 length: 14 amino acids. The sample was CD4+ T cells from blood, taken before the fourth cycle of nivolumab. This sequence joins TRBV7-7 and TRBJ2-1; TRBD2 matches 7 bases. The clonotype comes from a human donor with classical Hodgkin lymphoma. Written as DNA, the CDR3 is TGTGCTAGCAGCTTAGGCGGCGGGAGCAATGAGCAGTTCTTC. It specifies CASSLGGGSNEQFF.